This T cell receptor (beta chain) is from a study of OX40 agonist ivuxolimab in advanced cancers. Study at large: Patients received ivuxolimab, an agonistic anti-OX40 (CD134) antibody.

Trimming took 6 bases from V and 6 from J, leaving 18 bases between them. This CDR3 spans 14 amino acids. Germline CDR1 reads SGHNT; CDR2 reads YYREEE (reference sequence). Overall study findings and caveats: The antigens recognized by the expanded peripheral T cells, that is their antigen specificity, were not determined.

Measured with immunoSEQ multiplex PCR; TCRdb has only the in-frame clones, and not every one. The repertoire includes 55,000 to 80,000 clones, more than 75% of them detected once, and roughly 2% sits in the top ten. As for this clone: Its specificity is not known.

The sequences come from CD4+ or CD8+ T cells sorted from blood, collected in a trial of the OX40 agonist ivuxolimab. J is TRBJ1-2 and V is TRBV5-4, with D possibly being TRBD1 (6 bases). The clonotype comes from an adult with an advanced solid tumor such as melanoma, head and neck, liver or kidney cancer. CDR3 sequence reads: CASNQNSGTHGYTF. The CDR3 region has the DNA TGTGCCAGCAACCAAAATTCCGGGACACATGGCTACACCTTC.